This T cell receptor beta chain stems from a study of blood T cell repertoires in COVID-19. In the study overall: There were acute and convalescent COVID-19 samples, and they came from the United States, Italy and Spain.

The V segment lost 5 bases and the J segment 7 bases; nucleotides outside the gene matches: 7. Germline V gives CDR1 MNHEY, CDR2 SVGAGI. This CDR3 region has 14 residues. Measured with immunoSEQ multiplex PCR; TCRdb has only the in-frame clones, and not every one. The sample has approximately 89,000 clones; 80% are singletons. The clonotype comes from a woman aged 80 or over with acute or convalescent COVID-19. The J gene is TRBJ1-4, the V gene TRBV6-5; 7 bases agree with TRBD1. The sample comprised peripheral blood. CDR3 protein: CASSLSGGGEKLFF. The CDR3 DNA sequence: TGTGCCAGCAGTCTCTCAGGGGGAGGTGAAAAACTGTTTTTT.